This T cell receptor beta chain was sequenced in a study of beta chain features in type 1 diabetes. Only a few counts were recorded for this clone. Its antigen is currently unknown. Study-wide results and limits: Shortening of TCRB CDR3s, moderate but significant, appeared in all four CD4+ subsets of Type 1 diabetes patients.

This CDR3 is built from 15 residues. Germline V gives CDR1 SGHVS, CDR2 FNYEAQ. The trim removed 2 bases at V and 3 bases at J, leaving 1 base unmatched. The authors reverse transcribed all of the isolated RNA, so sequencing captured expressed TCRB transcripts. Using immunoSEQ multiplex PCR, the repertoire was profiled, and TCRdb retains in-frame clones only, with some absent. Of 330,000 or so clones in the sample, 10% to 15% were seen once. The sample comprised naive CD4+ T cells from blood. The genes are TRBV7-6 and TRBJ2-1; 10 bases align to TRBD2. This TCR derives from a woman in her late teens or twenties with type 1 diabetes. CDR3 amino acids: CASSLRTSGYNEQFF. CDR3 nucleotides: TGTGCCAGCAGCTTACGGACTAGCGGCTACAATGAGCAGTTCTTC.